Listed here is a single TCR beta chain. The record originates from a study of cytomegalovirus exposure and HLA in healthy donors. The germline V gene encodes CDR1 SGHRS and CDR2 YFSETQ. With 4 bases removed from V and 1 base from J, the gap between germline ends came to 17 bases. The CDR3 is 16 amino acids. 13 Jbeta primers and 60 Vbeta primers were used for the PCR. Clones were sequenced by immunoSEQ multiplex PCR, and TCRdb holds only the in-frame ones, with some missing. The repertoire holds roughly 120,000 clones, with roughly 80% as singletons. V is TRBV5-1 and J is TRBJ1-1; the D gene is possibly TRBD1 (5 bases). Sequencing input: PBMCs. The TCR sequence derives from a man in his fifties in good health and CMV-seropositive. The CDR3 reads CASSPVGAGANTEAFF. The CDR3 nucleotides are TGCGCCAGCAGCCCGGTAGGGGCAGGAGCGAACACTGAAGCTTTCTTT.